This T cell receptor (delta chain) was sequenced for a study of human gamma delta and Vdelta1 T cells. There are a few counts of this clone. Its specificity is unknown. The CDR3 is made up of 20 amino acids. J was trimmed by 2 bases and V by 11 bases; bases with no gene match: 28. Germline assignment: CDR1 TSWWSYY and CDR2 QGS. TCRdb reprocessed the PCR reads using CATT. The table lists 6,000 or so delta-chain clones, roughly 40% of them singletons. The source material was Vdelta1 gamma-delta T cells from blood grown in culture (DOT cells). This TCR was sampled from a human donor in good health. The chain is built from TRDV1 and TRDJ1; 8 bases line up with TRDD3. In DNA form, the CDR3 reads TGTGCTAATCTTAAGGCCTCCCCCCCGTACTGGGGGTCCCCGACCGATAAACTCATCTTT. Its translation: CANLKASPPYWGSPTDKLIF.